This T cell receptor (beta chain) was captured by sequencing in a study of T cells in Graves' hyperthyroidism and ophthalmopathy. The study, taken as a whole, reports: A median around 5.9 months before onset, the model predicted ophthalmopathy.

Regions amplified from RNA transcripts were the TCR beta CDR3 regions. Primed by the HTBI set, a first-round RT-PCR was run on the TCR CDR3. TCRdb re-analysed the multiplex PCR reads in MiXCR, keeping a single row per CDR3 protein. The sample records fewer than 800,000 distinct CDR3 sequences, 15% to 20% being singletons. This clonotype was observed many times. What it binds is not known. The trim removed 1 base at V and 3 bases at J, leaving 6 bases unmatched. The CDR3 length is 14 residues. CDR1 is DFQATT, CDR2 SNEGSKA, per germline (reference sequence). The chain recombines TRBV20-1 with TRBJ2-7; 7 nucleotides align to TRBD1. The receptor comes from a man younger than 35 with Graves' hyperthyroidism. The sequencing sample was made of blood. CDR3 sequence (DNA): TGCAGTGCTAGAGGTGGGGCAGGGGGCTACGAGCAGTACTTC. Encoded protein: CSARGGAGGYEQYF.